This passage covers 18 T cell receptor beta chains from one sample sequenced in a study of cytomegalovirus exposure and HLA in healthy donors. The PCR employed 60 Vbeta primers together with 13 Jbeta primers. TCRdb keeps only in-frame clones here, not all; method: immunoSEQ multiplex PCR. This repertoire shows approximately 150,000 clones, around 78% found once; its top ten account for approximately 1.5%. The sequencing input was PBMCs. Source of these receptors: a man aged 40-49 years in good health and CMV-seronegative.

About this clone itself: Other DNA sequences from this sample encode an identical CDR3 as well. The CDR3 bases are TGTGCCAGCAGCCCCGGGGGTCGCGAGCAGTACTTC. As protein: CASSPGGREQYF. The J gene is TRBJ2-7, the V gene TRBV7-9, with D tentatively TRBD2 (6 bases). CDR1 SEHNR and CDR2 FQNEAQ come from the germline V gene (reference sequence). This CDR3 contains 12 residues. Trimming left V 5 bases short and J 6 bases short, with 11 bases between.

The chain recombines TRBV5-5 with TRBJ2-7, with D unclear. V gave up 2 bases and J gave up 7 bases, with 13 bases separating them. Germline lookup yields CDR1 SGHKS and CDR2 YYEKEE (reference sequence). This CDR3 region has 13 residues. CDR3: CASSFDPAMEQYV. The DNA for the CDR3 is TGTGCCAGCAGCTTTGACCCCGCCATGGAGCAGTACGTC.

V usage is TRBV5-6 and J usage is TRBJ2-6, with TRBD1 matching over 12 bases. The CDR3 is 18 amino acids. V was clipped by 4 bases and J by 2 bases; unmatched bases: 7. Germline V lookup: CDR1 SGHDT, CDR2 YYEEEE. This CDR3 is CASSGWDRGRAGANVLTF. Written as DNA, the CDR3 is TGTGCCAGCAGCGGGTGGGACAGGGGGCGCGCTGGGGCCAACGTCCTGACTTTC. The full variable domain, with the rest looked up from reference TRBV5-6 and TRBJ2-6, is DAGVTQSPTHLIKTRGQQVTLRCSPKSGHDTVSWYQQALGQGPQFIFQYYEEEERQRGNFPDRFSGHQFPNYSSELNVNALLLGDSALYLCASSGWDRGRAGANVLTFGAGSRLTVL.

This chain links TRBV30 with TRBJ2-1; 11 positions agree with TRBD2. The germline CDR1 and CDR2 sequences are GTSNPN and SVGIG (reference sequence). J was trimmed by 6 bases and V by 1 base; bases with no gene match: 2. This CDR3 region has 14 residues. CDR3: CAWSGLAGGNEQFF. The CDR3, as DNA: TGTGCCTGGAGTGGTCTAGCGGGAGGCAATGAGCAGTTCTTC.

The V call is TRBV10-2, the J call TRBJ2-2; D not resolved. Trimming shortened V by 3 bases and J by 1 base, and 9 bases separated the two germline ends. The CDR3 totals 15 residues. From germline, CDR1 is WSHSY and CDR2 SAAADI. The CDR3 here is CASSDKTENTGELFF. For the CDR3, the DNA is TGCGCCAGCAGTGACAAAACAGAGAACACCGGGGAGCTGTTTTTT.

This rearrangement joins TRBV11-2 to TRBJ2-3; weak D call: TRBD2 (6 bases). The germline CDR1 and CDR2 sequences are SGHAT and FQNNGV. The V end lost 5 bases, the J end lost 10 bases, and 13 bases lay between the germline ends. The CDR3 sequence is 12 residues long. CDR3 in amino acids: CASSATGTSQYF. The CDR3 coding sequence is TGTGCCAGCAGCGCAACCGGGACTTCGCAGTATTTT.

The table lists this clone with a count of one. The V and J genes are TRBV30 and TRBJ1-4; D call uncertain. Between the trimmed V and J ends, which lost 0 bases and 8 bases, there was a span of 10 bases. This CDR3 comprises 13 residues. Germline lookup yields CDR1 GTSNPN and CDR2 SVGIG (reference sequence). CDR3 sequence: CAWSVSNMEKLFF. The CDR3 DNA reads TGTGCCTGGAGTGTGTCTAATATGGAAAAACTGTTTTTT.

This chain joins TRBV11-2 and TRBJ1-5, with D tentatively TRBD1 (5 bases). The V gene's germline CDR1 is SGHAT and CDR2 FQNNGV. The CDR3 has 14 amino acids. V was pared by 1 base and J by 8 bases, with 12 bases between. The CDR3 loop reads CASSLGTPREPQHF. CDR3 DNA sequence: TGTGCCAGCAGCTTAGGGACACCCCGGGAGCCCCAGCATTTT.

This chain connects TRBV28 to TRBJ2-5; the match to TRBD1 covers 9 bases. The J call may be wrong; the DNA end is better matched by TRBJ2-7. The CDR3 extends over 16 amino acids. Germline values: CDR1 MDHEN, CDR2 SYDVKM. CDR3 sequence reads: CASSLSRNRGLYEQYF. The CDR3 coding sequence is TGTGCCAGCAGTTTATCGAGAAACAGGGGGCTCTACGAGCAGTACTTC.

The V and J genes are TRBV2 and TRBJ1-3, with TRBD1 as a possible D gene (6 bases). The CDR3 contains 15 residues. V was trimmed by 11 bases and J by 5 bases, leaving 22 bases between them. Germline loops: CDR1 SNHLY, CDR2 FYNNEI. CDR3 DNA: TGTGCCGTTCTCCGCCCCGGGACACCCAGAAACACCATATATTTT. Translating gives CAVLRPGTPRNTIYF.

This chain uses TRBV5-1 with TRBJ2-5; D is possibly TRBD1 (5 bases). Gene TRBJ2-7 matches the end of the DNA better, so the J call may be wrong. Germline loops: CDR1 SGHRS, CDR2 YFSETQ. The CDR3 runs 16 residues. The CDR3 region has the DNA TGCGCCAGCAGCTTGGCGAGGCAGGGCTACCCGTCCGAGCAGTACTTC. This translates into CASSLARQGYPSEQYF.

The chain combines TRBV4-1 with TRBJ2-2, with 10 bases that match TRBD1. This CDR3 has 18 residues. The junction had 17 bases not matched to a gene; V was cut back by 4 bases and J by 9 bases. The germline V gene encodes CDR1 MGHRA and CDR2 YSYEKL. This CDR3 reads CASSLPSSDRGRQWELFF. The DNA of the CDR3 is TGCGCCAGCAGCCTCCCCAGCTCCGACAGGGGGCGGCAGTGGGAGCTGTTTTTT.

This clone was observed a handful of times. The chain couples TRBV27 to TRBJ2-7; D possibly corresponds to TRBD1 (6 bases). Germline V lookup: CDR1 MNHEY, CDR2 SMNVEV (reference sequence). This CDR3 spans 16 amino acids. Trimming removed 6 bases from V and 2 bases from J, with 20 bases in between. CDR3 protein: CASSRAARGIPYEQYF. In DNA, the CDR3 is TGTGCCAGCAGCCGCGCTGCCAGGGGTATTCCCTACGAGCAGTACTTC.

This clone has a single count. CDR3 in amino acids: CASTPGKNTGELFF. CDR3 nucleotide sequence: TGTGCCAGTACACCGGGAAAGAACACCGGGGAGCTGTTTTTT. The chain combines TRBV6-5 with TRBJ2-2, with D possibly matching TRBD2 (5 bases). V lost 9 bases and J lost 1, with 12 bases in between. Germline CDR1 MNHEY, CDR2 SVGAGI. The CDR3 contains 14 residues.

The rearrangement uses TRBV27 and TRBJ1-2, with a weak D call TRBD1 (5 bases). V was clipped by 4 bases and J by 2 bases, with 17 bases between them. Germline V CDR1 and CDR2: MNHEY, SMNVEV (reference sequence). This CDR3 is built from 16 residues. The CDR3 region is CASSYARPSGNYGYTF. CDR3 in DNA: TGTGCCAGCAGTTATGCCCGGCCCTCAGGGAACTATGGCTACACCTTC.

The chain has TRBV10-3 and TRBJ1-3, with 7 bases fitting TRBD1. CDR1 and CDR2 from the germline V gene are ENHRY and SYGVKD. Trimming cost V 3 bases and J 7 bases; bases outside gene matches: 3. The CDR3 is made up of 13 amino acids. The CDR3 sequence is CAISEDRENTIYF. In DNA, the CDR3 is TGTGCCATCAGTGAAGACAGGGAGAACACCATATATTTT.

CDR3 in amino acids: CASSYSGAGNTIYF. CDR3 bases: TGTGCCAGCAGTTACTCAGGGGCGGGAAACACCATATATTTT. The V call is TRBV6-5, the J call TRBJ1-3; tentatively, D is TRBD1 (5 bases). V lost 0 bases and J 4 bases, leaving 7 bases between the germline ends. From germline, CDR1 is MNHEY and CDR2 SVGAGI. The CDR3 has 14 amino acids.

This clone was seen just once. This chain connects TRBV5-4 to TRBJ2-5; D perhaps matches TRBD2 (7 bases). Trimming left V 4 bases short and J 5 bases short, with 21 bases between. CDR1 and CDR2 (germline): SGHNT, YYREEE (reference sequence). The CDR3 has 16 residues. DNA for the CDR3: TGTGCCAGCAGCGGTGGGGGGCGGGAGCGGTCGGAGACCCAGTACTTC. Protein: CASSGGGRERSETQYF.